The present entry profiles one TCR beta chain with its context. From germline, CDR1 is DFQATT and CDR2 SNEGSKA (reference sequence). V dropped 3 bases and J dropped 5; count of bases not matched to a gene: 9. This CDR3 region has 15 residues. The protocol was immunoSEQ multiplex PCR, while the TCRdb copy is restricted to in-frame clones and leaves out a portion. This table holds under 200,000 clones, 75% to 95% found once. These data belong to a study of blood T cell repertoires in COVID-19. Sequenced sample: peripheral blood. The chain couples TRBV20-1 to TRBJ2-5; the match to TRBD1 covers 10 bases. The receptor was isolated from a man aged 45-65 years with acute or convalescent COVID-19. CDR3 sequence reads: CSASNGQGDGETQYF. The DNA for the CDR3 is TGCAGTGCTAGTAATGGACAGGGGGACGGGGAGACCCAGTACTTC.